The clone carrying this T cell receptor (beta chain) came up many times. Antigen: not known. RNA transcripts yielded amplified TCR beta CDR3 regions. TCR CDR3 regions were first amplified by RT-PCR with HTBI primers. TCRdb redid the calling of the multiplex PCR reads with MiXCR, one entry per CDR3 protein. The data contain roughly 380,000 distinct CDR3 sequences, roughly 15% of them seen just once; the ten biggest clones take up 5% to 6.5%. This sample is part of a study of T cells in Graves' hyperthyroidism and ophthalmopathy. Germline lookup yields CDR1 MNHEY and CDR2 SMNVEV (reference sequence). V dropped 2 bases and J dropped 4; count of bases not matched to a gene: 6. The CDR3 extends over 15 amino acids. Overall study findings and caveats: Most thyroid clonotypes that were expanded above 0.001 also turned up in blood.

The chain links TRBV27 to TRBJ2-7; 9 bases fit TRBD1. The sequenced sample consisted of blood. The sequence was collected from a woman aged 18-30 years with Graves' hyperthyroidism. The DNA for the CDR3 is TGTGCCAGCAGTTTACGCGGGACAGGGAGATACGAGCAGTACTTC. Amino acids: CASSLRGTGRYEQYF.